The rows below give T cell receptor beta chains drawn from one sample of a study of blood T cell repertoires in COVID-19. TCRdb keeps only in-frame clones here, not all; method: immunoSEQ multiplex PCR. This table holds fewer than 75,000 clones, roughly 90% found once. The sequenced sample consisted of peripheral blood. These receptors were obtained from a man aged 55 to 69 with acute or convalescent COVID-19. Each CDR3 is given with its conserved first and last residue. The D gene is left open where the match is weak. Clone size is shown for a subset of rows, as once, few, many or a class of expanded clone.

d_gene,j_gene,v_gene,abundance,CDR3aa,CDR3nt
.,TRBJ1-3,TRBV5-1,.,CASSSSGFSTAVSGNTIYF,TGCGCCAGCAGCTCCAGCGGCTTTAGCACCGCCGTCTCTGGAAACACCATATATTTT
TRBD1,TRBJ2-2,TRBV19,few,CASSDRGSTGELFF,TGTGCCAGCTCAGACAGGGGGAGCACCGGGGAGCTGTTTTTT
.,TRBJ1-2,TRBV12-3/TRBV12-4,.,CASSRGSYGYTF,TGTGCCAGCTCACGGGGTAGCTATGGCTACACCTTC
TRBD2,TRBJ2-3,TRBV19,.,CASRASGGTDTQYF,TGTGCCAGTAGGGCTAGCGGGGGCACAGATACGCAGTATTTT
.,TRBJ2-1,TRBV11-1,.,CASSLRGRAENEQFF,TGTGCCAGCAGCTTGAGAGGCAGGGCAGAGAATGAGCAGTTCTTC
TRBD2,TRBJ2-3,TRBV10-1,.,CASSIAGGLTDTQYF,TGCGCCAGCAGTATAGCGGGGGGGTTGACAGATACGCAGTATTTT
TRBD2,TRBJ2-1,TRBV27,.,CASTGTTSYNEQFF,TGTGCCAGCACCGGGACTACCTCATACAATGAGCAGTTCTTC
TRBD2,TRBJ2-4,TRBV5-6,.,CASSSGGGENIQYF,TGTGCCAGCAGCTCGGGCGGGGGGGAAAACATTCAGTACTTC
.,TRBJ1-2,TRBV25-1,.,CASSETGRRAGYTF,TGTGCCAGCAGTGAAACCGGCAGGCGTGCTGGCTACACCTTC
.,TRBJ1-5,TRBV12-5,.,CASGLDNQPQHF,TGTGCTAGTGGTCTAGATAATCAGCCCCAGCATTTT
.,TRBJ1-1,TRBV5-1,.,CASSPELPTRGAFF,TGCGCCAGCAGTCCCGAACTCCCAACAAGGGGAGCTTTCTTT
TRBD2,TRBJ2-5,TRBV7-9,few,CASSLSASGGYQETQYF,TGTGCCAGCAGCTTATCAGCTAGCGGGGGGTATCAAGAGACCCAGTACTTC
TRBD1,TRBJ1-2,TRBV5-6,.,CASSLGDRVVYGYTF,TGTGCCAGCAGCTTAGGGGACAGGGTGGTCTACGGCTACACCTTC
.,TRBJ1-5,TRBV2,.,CASSESTGNQPQHF,TGTGCCAGCAGTGAGTCCACGGGCAATCAGCCCCAGCATTTT
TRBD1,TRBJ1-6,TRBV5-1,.,CASSFSGQNNSPLHF,TGCGCCAGCAGCTTTTCGGGACAGAATAATTCACCCCTCCACTTT
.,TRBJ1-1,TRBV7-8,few,CASSREVVVGLREAFF,TGTGCCAGCAGCCGAGAAGTTGTTGTGGGGCTTAGGGAAGCTTTCTTT
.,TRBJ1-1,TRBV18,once,CASSADNFRGIEAFF,TGTGCCAGCTCAGCCGACAACTTCAGGGGAATTGAAGCTTTCTTT
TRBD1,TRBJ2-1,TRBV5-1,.,CASSQGQVYNEQFF,TGCGCCAGCAGCCAGGGACAGGTCTACAATGAGCAGTTCTTC
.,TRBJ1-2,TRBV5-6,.,CASSLTGSGYTF,TGTGCCAGCAGCTTGACAGGGAGCGGCTACACCTTC
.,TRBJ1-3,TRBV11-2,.,CASSFEGGNTIYF,TGTGCCAGCAGCTTCGAGGGGGGGAACACCATATATTTT
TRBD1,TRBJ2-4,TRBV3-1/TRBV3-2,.,CASSARDREKNIQYF,TGTGCCAGCAGCGCCCGGGACAGGGAGAAAAACATTCAGTACTTC
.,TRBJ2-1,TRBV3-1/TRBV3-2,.,CASSDSFGGRYNEQFF,TGTGCCAGCAGTGATTCTTTCGGGGGTCGGTACAATGAGCAGTTCTTC
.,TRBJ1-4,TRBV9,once,CASSASPNEKLFF,TGTGCCAGCAGCGCTAGTCCTAATGAAAAACTGTTTTTT
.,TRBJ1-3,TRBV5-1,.,CASSPGSQTQIIYF,TGCGCCAGCAGCCCGGGATCTCAAACCCAAATTATATATTTT
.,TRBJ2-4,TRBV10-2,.,CASSGTENIQYF,TGCGCCAGCAGTGGGACTGAAAACATTCAGTACTTC
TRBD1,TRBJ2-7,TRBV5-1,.,CASRGDRTNYEQYF,TGCGCCAGCAGGGGGGACAGGACGAATTACGAGCAGTACTTC
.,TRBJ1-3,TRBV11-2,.,CASSFSRLSSGNTIYF,TGTGCCAGCAGCTTTTCCCGGTTGAGCTCTGGAAACACCATATATTTT
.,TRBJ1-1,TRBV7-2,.,CASSLALGQLNTEAFF,TGTGCCAGCAGCTTAGCGTTAGGACAGCTGAACACTGAAGCTTTCTTT
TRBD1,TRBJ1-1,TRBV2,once,CASSPLRDREAFF,TGTGCCAGCAGCCCCTTAAGGGACAGGGAAGCTTTCTTT
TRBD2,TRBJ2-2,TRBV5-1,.,CASSLEAGGLTGELFF,TGCGCCAGCAGCTTAGAAGCGGGGGGGCTCACCGGGGAGCTGTTTTTT
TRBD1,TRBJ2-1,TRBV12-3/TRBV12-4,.,CASSSTGDNEQFF,TGTGCCAGCAGTTCGACAGGGGACAATGAGCAGTTCTTC
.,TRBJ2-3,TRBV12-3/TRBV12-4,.,CASSLTSAATQYF,TGTGCCAGCAGTTTGACTAGTGCAGCTACGCAGTATTTT
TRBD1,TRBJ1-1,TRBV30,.,CASGRGSTEAFF,TGTGCCTCGGGCAGGGGGAGCACTGAAGCTTTCTTT
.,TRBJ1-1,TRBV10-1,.,CASSESPQTEAFF,TGCGCCAGCAGTGAGTCCCCCCAGACTGAAGCTTTCTTT
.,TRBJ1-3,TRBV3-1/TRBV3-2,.,CAGSQDGPNTIYF,TGTGCCGGCAGCCAAGATGGGCCCAACACCATATATTTT
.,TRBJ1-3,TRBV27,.,CASARGFSGNTIYF,TGTGCCAGCGCTCGCGGTTTCTCTGGAAACACCATATATTTT
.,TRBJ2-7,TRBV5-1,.,CASSLSEETYEQYF,TGCGCCAGCAGCTTGAGTGAGGAGACCTACGAGCAGTACTTC
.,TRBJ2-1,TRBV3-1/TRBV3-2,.,CASSLGLSYNEQFF,TGTGCCAGCAGCCTGGGACTCTCCTACAATGAGCAGTTCTTC
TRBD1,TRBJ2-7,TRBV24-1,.,CATSDEIRTGSYEQYF,TGTGCCACCAGTGATGAAATAAGGACAGGGAGCTACGAGCAGTACTTC
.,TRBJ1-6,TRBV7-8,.,CASSLQGLGNSPLHF,TGTGCCAGCAGCTTACAGGGACTGGGTAATTCACCCCTCCACTTT
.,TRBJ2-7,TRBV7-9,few,CASSSPGAQGYEQYF,TGTGCCAGCAGTTCCCCGGGAGCCCAGGGCTACGAGCAGTACTTC
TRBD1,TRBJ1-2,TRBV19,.,CASTAGGIGYTF,TGTGCCAGTACGGCAGGGGGCATTGGCTACACCTTC